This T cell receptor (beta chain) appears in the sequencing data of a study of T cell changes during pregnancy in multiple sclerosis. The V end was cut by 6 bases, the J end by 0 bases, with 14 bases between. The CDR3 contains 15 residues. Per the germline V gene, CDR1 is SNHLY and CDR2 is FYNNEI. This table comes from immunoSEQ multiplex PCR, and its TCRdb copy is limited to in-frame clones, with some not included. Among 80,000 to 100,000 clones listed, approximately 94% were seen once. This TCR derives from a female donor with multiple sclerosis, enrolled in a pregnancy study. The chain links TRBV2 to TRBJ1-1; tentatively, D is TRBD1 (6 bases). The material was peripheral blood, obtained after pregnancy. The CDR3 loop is CASRVGTQMNTEAFF. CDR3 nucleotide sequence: TGTGCCAGCAGGGTAGGGACACAAATGAACACTGAAGCTTTCTTT.